This record concerns one TCR beta chain sequence. As yet, its antigen is unknown. Per the germline V gene, CDR1 is LGHDT and CDR2 is YNNKEL (reference sequence). The CDR3 has 12 amino acids. Trimming pared 0 bases from V and 4 bases from J, leaving 4 bases between. The record originates from a study of T cell responses to AZD1222 COVID-19 vaccine. Study observations and caveats: At study baseline, merely five or six AZD1222 recipients were seropositive.

Clones were read by immunoSEQ multiplex PCR, and TCRdb kept only the in-frame ones, dropping some. The sample has some 90,000 clones, less than 90% seen once. Here the sequenced sample was peripheral blood, taken 28 days after the second AZD1222 dose. The rearrangement links TRBV3-1 (or the pseudogene TRBV3-2) to TRBJ2-7; D gene ambiguous. The receptor was derived from an adult who received the AZD1222 COVID-19 vaccine. Here the CDR3 reads CASSQDAYEQYF. The DNA for the CDR3 is TGTGCCAGCAGCCAAGATGCTTACGAGCAGTACTTC.